Below, one TCR beta chain is given with its context. No antigen is known for it. The assay was immunoSEQ multiplex PCR, and TCRdb's table has in-frame clones only and misses some. The data show 2,000 or so clones, with roughly 80% seen just once and around 25% held by the top ten. This sample was taken from a study of immune cell composition in non-small cell lung cancer. General study results and limits: Adenocarcinomas with higher top tumour-associated clone frequency had more reactive TILs. Top 10 clone scores and clonality were higher in squamous than adenocarcinoma.

Trimming took off 5 bases at V and 5 bases at J, with 13 bases between the two ends. From germline, CDR1 is MNHNY and CDR2 SVGAGI (reference sequence). The CDR3 is 14 amino acids. Genomic DNA came from frozen unsorted single-cell suspensions. The sequenced material came from lung tumor tissue. This sequence was found in a human donor with non-small cell lung cancer. The V gene is TRBV6-6, the J gene TRBJ2-1, with D possibly matching TRBD1 (5 bases). CDR3 sequence reads: CASSNRPLHNEQFF. The DNA of the CDR3 is TGTGCCAGCAGTAACAGGCCCCTACACAATGAGCAGTTCTTC.